A selection of T cell receptor beta chains follows, all from one sample in a study of blood T cell repertoires in COVID-19. Data came from immunoSEQ multiplex PCR; TCRdb stores just in-frame clones and leaves some out. The sample includes approximately 130,000 clones, approximately 90% of them seen just once. Sequencing was done on a sample of peripheral blood. The origin of the receptors is a human donor in a cohort sampled during active COVID-19. The CDR3 runs from the conserved cysteine through the conserved F or W. Fields, in order: clone size, J gene, D gene, V gene, CDR3 protein, CDR3 DNA. The D gene is left open where the match is weak. Clone size appears in some rows only: once, few, many, or a class for an expanded clone.

. | TRBJ2-7 | . | TRBV27 | CASSLAGGSSYEQYF | TGTGCCAGCAGTTTAGCTGGGGGCAGCTCCTACGAGCAGTACTTC
. | TRBJ1-1 | TRBD1 | TRBV19 | CASRVGQSETEAFF | TGTGCCAGTCGCGTGGGACAGTCCGAAACTGAAGCTTTCTTT
. | TRBJ1-3 | TRBD1 | TRBV9 | CASSAGTGPSTGNTIYF | TGTGCCAGCAGCGCCGGGACAGGCCCCTCCACTGGAAACACCATATATTTT
. | TRBJ1-1 | . | TRBV5-1 | CASSLTGNTEAFF | TGCGCCAGCAGCTTGACAGGGAACACTGAAGCTTTCTTT
. | TRBJ2-7 | TRBD1 | TRBV6-5 | CASSPSGGGAYEQYF | TGTGCCAGCAGCCCCTCAGGGGGTGGGGCCTACGAGCAGTACTTC
few | TRBJ2-1 | TRBD2 | TRBV2 | CASMGPWDKREGTYNEQFF | TGTGCCAGCATGGGCCCATGGGACAAGCGGGAGGGGACCTACAATGAGCAGTTCTTC
. | TRBJ1-4 | . | TRBV6-6 | CASSSHATNEKLFF | TGTGCCAGCAGTTCACATGCAACTAATGAAAAACTGTTTTTT
. | TRBJ2-2 | . | TRBV30 | CAWSSPAGRTPANTGELFF | TGTGCCTGGAGTAGCCCCGCGGGCAGAACACCCGCGAACACCGGGGAGCTGTTTTTT
. | TRBJ2-7 | . | TRBV28 | CASSLPPGEQYF | TGTGCCAGCAGTTTACCCCCGGGGGAGCAGTACTTC
. | TRBJ2-3 | . | TRBV24-1 | CATSDRSRGSKADTQYF | TGTGCCACCAGTGATCGCTCGCGGGGTAGTAAGGCAGATACGCAGTATTTT
. | TRBJ2-7 | TRBD1 | TRBV24-1 | CATSATGTGGYEQYF | TGTGCCACCAGTGCGACGGGGACAGGGGGCTACGAGCAGTACTTC
once | TRBJ1-5 | TRBD1 | TRBV30 | CAWSTGTGYGQPQHF | TGTGCCTGGAGTACCGGGACAGGGTACGGTCAGCCCCAGCATTTT
. | TRBJ1-5 | . | TRBV18 | CASSPSQGARNQPQHF | TGTGCCAGCTCACCATCCCAGGGTGCGCGCAATCAGCCCCAGCATTTT
once | TRBJ2-2 | TRBD2 | TRBV4-2 | CASSQQGAGVKTGELFF | TGTGCCAGCAGCCAGCAGGGCGCGGGAGTGAAGACCGGGGAGCTGTTTTTT
few | TRBJ2-2 | TRBD1 | TRBV7-6 | CASSLRDRGRSGELFF | TGTGCCAGCAGCTTAAGGGACAGGGGGCGTAGCGGGGAGCTGTTTTTT
. | TRBJ2-1 | . | TRBV28 | CASSRYNEQFF | TGTGCCAGCAGCCGCTACAATGAGCAGTTCTTC
. | TRBJ2-7 | TRBD1 | TRBV27 | CASRQTGGSSYEQYF | TGTGCCAGCAGGCAGACAGGGGGGAGCTCCTACGAGCAGTACTTC
. | TRBJ2-3 | TRBD2 | TRBV7-2 | CASSLGTSGRDTQYF | TGTGCCAGCAGCTTAGGGACTAGCGGGAGGGATACGCAGTATTTT
. | TRBJ1-1 | . | TRBV4-1 | CASSPAQGWENTEAFF | TGCGCCAGCAGTCCCGCCCAGGGTTGGGAGAACACTGAAGCTTTCTTT
. | TRBJ2-1 | . | TRBV7-2 | CASSFGQGFNEQFF | TGTGCCAGCAGCTTCGGACAAGGATTCAATGAGCAGTTCTTC